This TCR beta chain was retrieved from a study of blood T cell repertoires in COVID-19. This CDR3 comprises 12 residues. Germline CDR1 MNHEY, CDR2 SMNVEV (reference sequence). The ends were cut back, 3 bases at V and 7 bases at J, with 9 bases in the middle. Repertoires were generated with immunoSEQ multiplex PCR, while TCRdb's copy carries only in-frame clones and drops some. The data hold about 480,000 clones, with roughly 88% observed a single time. The chain uses TRBV27 and TRBJ2-5; D possibly corresponds to TRBD1 (5 bases). The sequencing sample was made of PBMCs or T cells enriched from blood (not recorded which). The sequence came from a woman aged 35 to 49 who had recovered from COVID-19. The CDR3 coding sequence is TGTGCCAGCAGTTTCACAGGAGCGACCCAGTACTTC. Residues: CASSFTGATQYF.